A selection of T cell receptor beta chains follows, all from one sample in a study of blood T cell repertoires in COVID-19. Sequencing used immunoSEQ multiplex PCR; TCRdb keeps in-frame clones, though not all of them. The data contain approximately 300,000 clones, 90% of them seen just once; the ten biggest clones take up around 3.9%. Material for sequencing was PBMCs or T cells enriched from blood (not recorded which). The receptors were gathered from a woman under 40 who had been exposed to COVID-19. CDR3s leave out the opening cysteine and the closing phenylalanine or tryptophan.

j_call: TRBJ1-1; v_call: TRBV13; cdr3_aa: ASSDPSGSGTEAF
j_call: TRBJ2-1; v_call: TRBV5-1; cdr3_aa: ASSYTLEGLNNEQF
j_call: TRBJ1-1; v_call: TRBV18; cdr3_aa: ASSVSENTEAF
j_call: TRBJ2-3; v_call: TRBV7-2; cdr3_aa: ASSSSYRDRYTDTQY
j_call: TRBJ1-2; v_call: TRBV25-1; cdr3_aa: ASSEYQGASYGYT
j_call: TRBJ2-3; v_call: TRBV4-2; cdr3_aa: ASSQAAHDKYTDTQY
j_call: TRBJ2-5; v_call: TRBV25-1; cdr3_aa: ASRLQETQY
j_call: TRBJ2-1; v_call: TRBV2; cdr3_aa: ASSEMVAEYNEQF
j_call: TRBJ1-1; v_call: TRBV7-9; cdr3_aa: AVPLGMDSLNTEAF
j_call: TRBJ2-7; v_call: TRBV7-9; cdr3_aa: ASSLETRSEQY
j_call: TRBJ2-1; v_call: TRBV9; cdr3_aa: ASSVLSLAGNNEQF
j_call: TRBJ1-2; v_call: TRBV11-2; cdr3_aa: ASSLGGNGYT
j_call: TRBJ1-5; v_call: TRBV28; cdr3_aa: ASSETRGPGGNQPQH
j_call: TRBJ2-7; v_call: TRBV15; cdr3_aa: ATSTGTSGYAEQY
j_call: TRBJ1-1; v_call: TRBV10-3; cdr3_aa: AISGSTGGTTEAF
j_call: TRBJ2-3; v_call: TRBV29-1; cdr3_aa: SVSRHADTQY
j_call: TRBJ1-4; v_call: TRBV4-1; cdr3_aa: ASSQDGGHEKLF
j_call: TRBJ2-7; v_call: TRBV3-1/TRBV3-2; cdr3_aa: ASSAMTPYYEQY
j_call: TRBJ1-5; v_call: TRBV6-2/TRBV6-3; cdr3_aa: ASSWLINQPQH
j_call: TRBJ2-3; v_call: TRBV14; cdr3_aa: ASSQANLIPPFGPFLPTQY
j_call: TRBJ1-2; v_call: TRBV18; cdr3_aa: ASSPSSGFGYT
j_call: TRBJ2-7; v_call: TRBV6-5; cdr3_aa: ASSNSASYEQY
j_call: TRBJ1-2; v_call: TRBV19; cdr3_aa: ASSMPDRAWSGYT
j_call: TRBJ2-3; v_call: TRBV14; cdr3_aa: ASSQNWLGLSTDTQY
j_call: TRBJ2-7; v_call: TRBV30; cdr3_aa: ARLGSGGDYEQY
j_call: TRBJ1-2; v_call: TRBV2; cdr3_aa: ASSTDSYGYT
j_call: TRBJ2-3; v_call: TRBV21-1; cdr3_aa: ASSPQGAGGLKDTQY
j_call: TRBJ1-3; v_call: TRBV5-1; cdr3_aa: ASTVDSPGNTIY
j_call: TRBJ1-1; v_call: TRBV2; cdr3_aa: ASRRPGGGSTEAF
j_call: TRBJ1-3; v_call: TRBV10-2; cdr3_aa: ASRGQGGNTIY
j_call: TRBJ2-1; v_call: TRBV6-1; cdr3_aa: ASSDPRGGMDEQF
j_call: TRBJ2-2; v_call: TRBV5-1; cdr3_aa: ASSAEGNTGELF
j_call: TRBJ2-7; v_call: TRBV7-9; cdr3_aa: ASSLAGSPYEQY
j_call: TRBJ2-7; v_call: TRBV7-8; cdr3_aa: ASSSRGGASYEQY
j_call: TRBJ1-3; v_call: TRBV18; cdr3_aa: ASSPPALLRGNTIY
j_call: TRBJ2-1; v_call: TRBV2; cdr3_aa: ASRARLAGGYNEQF
j_call: TRBJ1-3; v_call: TRBV5-1; cdr3_aa: ASSFGSLGNTIY
j_call: TRBJ2-2; v_call: TRBV19; cdr3_aa: ASSMSPARGPGELF
j_call: TRBJ2-7; v_call: TRBV29-1; cdr3_aa: SVDEGGAEQY
j_call: TRBJ2-3; v_call: TRBV5-1; cdr3_aa: ASSPRDRGTDTQY
j_call: TRBJ1-2; v_call: TRBV5-1; cdr3_aa: ASSLISRLYGYT
j_call: TRBJ1-2; v_call: TRBV2; cdr3_aa: ASSDRVNYGYT
j_call: TRBJ1-2; v_call: TRBV6-5; cdr3_aa: ASSYATSFYGYT
j_call: TRBJ1-1; v_call: TRBV7-9; cdr3_aa: ASSKNTGPTEAF
j_call: TRBJ2-7; v_call: TRBV4-1; cdr3_aa: ASSQGTSGGYEQY
j_call: TRBJ1-2; v_call: TRBV18; cdr3_aa: ASSPGSDRGPFYGYT
j_call: TRBJ1-4; v_call: TRBV5-1; cdr3_aa: ASSFGQPSRNEKLF
j_call: TRBJ1-5; v_call: TRBV4-2; cdr3_aa: ASSQWSGTGEQPQH
j_call: TRBJ2-4; v_call: TRBV7-9; cdr3_aa: ASSPRLAGGPSKNIQY
j_call: TRBJ1-6; v_call: TRBV14; cdr3_aa: ASSLRDRGGSPLH
j_call: TRBJ1-3; v_call: TRBV18; cdr3_aa: ASSPPSRGAGNTIY
j_call: TRBJ1-2; v_call: TRBV4-3; cdr3_aa: ASSLRQGGYT
j_call: TRBJ2-2; v_call: TRBV7-3; cdr3_aa: ASSLKSRLAGATGGELF
j_call: TRBJ2-1; v_call: TRBV21-1; cdr3_aa: ASSKVALGTVHEQF
j_call: TRBJ1-2; v_call: TRBV18; cdr3_aa: ASSPDRNYGYT
j_call: TRBJ2-1; v_call: TRBV9; cdr3_aa: ASSTNARLGRYNEQF
j_call: TRBJ1-2; v_call: TRBV7-9; cdr3_aa: ASSPIFGGQGAFGRGYT
j_call: TRBJ2-7; v_call: TRBV7-2; cdr3_aa: ASSLAPRGTEQY